A selection of T cell receptor beta chains follows, all from one sample in a study of T cells in Graves' hyperthyroidism and ophthalmopathy. TCRdb re-called the multiplex PCR reads with MiXCR, one entry per CDR3 protein. The table lists some 620,000 distinct CDR3 sequences, around 15% of them singletons, with around 3.9% in the top ten. The sample comprised blood. The receptor set was obtained from a woman in her thirties with Graves' hyperthyroidism. CDR3s include the opening cysteine and the closing phenylalanine or tryptophan. D genes are given only for firm matches. Clone size is not always given. Where it is, it says once, few, many or a class for expanded clones.

v_call: TRBV6-5; j_call: TRBJ2-1; clone_size: few; d_call: NA; cdr3_nt: TGTGCCGGCATTAGAATTAATGAGCAGTTCTTC; cdr3_aa: CAGIRINEQFF
v_call: TRBV6-1; j_call: TRBJ2-5; clone_size: many; d_call: TRBD2; cdr3_nt: TGTGCCAGCAAGTTGGCTAGCGGGAGGGCCTTGGAGACCCAGTACTTC; cdr3_aa: CASKLASGRALETQYF
v_call: TRBV3-1; j_call: TRBJ2-5; clone_size: NA; d_call: TRBD1; cdr3_nt: TGTGCCAGCAGCGCCCCGGGACAGAGTGAGACCCAGTACTTC; cdr3_aa: CASSAPGQSETQYF
v_call: TRBV5-1; j_call: TRBJ2-5; clone_size: NA; d_call: TRBD2; cdr3_nt: TGCGCCAGCAGCCCGAGGACTAGCGGGAGAACGGCCCGGGAGACCCAGTACTTC; cdr3_aa: CASSPRTSGRTARETQYF
v_call: TRBV3-1; j_call: TRBJ2-7; clone_size: many; d_call: TRBD1; cdr3_nt: TGTGCCAGCAGCCACCGGGACAGGGGGGACGAGCAGTACTTC; cdr3_aa: CASSHRDRGDEQYF
v_call: TRBV6-4; j_call: TRBJ1-1; clone_size: few; d_call: NA; cdr3_nt: TGTGCCAGCAGAAACCGGGGTGAAGCTTTCTTT; cdr3_aa: CASRNRGEAFF
v_call: TRBV5-1; j_call: TRBJ1-2; clone_size: many; d_call: NA; cdr3_nt: TGCGCCAGCAGCTTGTTCGGGGTTGACTATGGCTACACCTTC; cdr3_aa: CASSLFGVDYGYTF
v_call: TRBV28; j_call: TRBJ2-7; clone_size: many; d_call: TRBD1; cdr3_nt: TGTGCCAGCAGTTCAGGGGGAAGGTACGAGCAGTACTTC; cdr3_aa: CASSSGGRYEQYF
v_call: TRBV27; j_call: TRBJ2-5; clone_size: NA; d_call: TRBD1; cdr3_nt: TGTGCCAGCAGTATCCACCCTACAGGGGGCGAGACCCAGTACTTC; cdr3_aa: CASSIHPTGGETQYF
v_call: TRBV12-3/TRBV12-4; j_call: TRBJ1-5; clone_size: many; d_call: NA; cdr3_nt: TGTGCCAGCAGTTTCGGACACAATCAGCCCCAGCATTTT; cdr3_aa: CASSFGHNQPQHF
v_call: TRBV10-3; j_call: TRBJ1-1; clone_size: few; d_call: TRBD1; cdr3_nt: TGTGCCATCCAGGGGGGCACTGAAGCTTTCTTT; cdr3_aa: CAIQGGTEAFF
v_call: TRBV19; j_call: TRBJ1-1; clone_size: NA; d_call: NA; cdr3_nt: TGTGCCAGTAGTATTTTCCCACCTGGGGGCACTGAAGCTTTCTTT; cdr3_aa: CASSIFPPGGTEAFF
v_call: TRBV13; j_call: TRBJ2-5; clone_size: NA; d_call: NA; cdr3_nt: TGTGCCAGCAGCTACCGGTGGGACAAGGCTCCAATGCCCCAGTACTTC; cdr3_aa: CASSYRWDKAPMPQYF
v_call: TRBV6-1; j_call: TRBJ2-7; clone_size: many; d_call: NA; cdr3_nt: TGTGCCAGCAGTCGGGACGGAGTCTACGAGCAGTACTTC; cdr3_aa: CASSRDGVYEQYF
v_call: TRBV3-1; j_call: TRBJ2-1; clone_size: many; d_call: NA; cdr3_nt: TGTGCCAGCAGCCAAGGGAGAAGAAACAATGAGCAGTTCTTC; cdr3_aa: CASSQGRRNNEQFF
v_call: TRBV10-3; j_call: TRBJ1-1; clone_size: NA; d_call: NA; cdr3_nt: TGTGCCATCAGTGGGGGGGAGGGAAGAACTGAAGCTTTCTTT; cdr3_aa: CAISGGEGRTEAFF
v_call: TRBV18; j_call: TRBJ2-3; clone_size: NA; d_call: TRBD2; cdr3_nt: TGTGCCAGCTCTCCGACTAGCGGGAGCGTAGATACGCAGTATTTT; cdr3_aa: CASSPTSGSVDTQYF
v_call: TRBV10-3; j_call: TRBJ2-7; clone_size: NA; d_call: TRBD1; cdr3_nt: TGTGCCATCAGTGATTCTGGAGGGACAGGGGGATACTTC; cdr3_aa: CAISDSGGTGGYF
v_call: TRBV27; j_call: TRBJ2-7; clone_size: NA; d_call: TRBD2; cdr3_nt: TGTGCCAGCGGGTCCGCTAGCGGGAATAATTACGAGCAGTACTTC; cdr3_aa: CASGSASGNNYEQYF
v_call: TRBV6-1; j_call: TRBJ1-2; clone_size: many; d_call: NA; cdr3_nt: TGTGCCAGCAGTGTAAACCCATCGGGTGGCTACACCTTC; cdr3_aa: CASSVNPSGGYTF
v_call: TRBV2; j_call: TRBJ1-5; clone_size: many; d_call: NA; cdr3_nt: TGTGCCAGCAGTCGACAGCTCAATCAGCCCCAGCATTTT; cdr3_aa: CASSRQLNQPQHF
v_call: TRBV28; j_call: TRBJ2-3; clone_size: few; d_call: TRBD1; cdr3_nt: TGTGCCAGCAGTAACGACAGGGAGACCACAGATACGCAGTATTTT; cdr3_aa: CASSNDRETTDTQYF
v_call: TRBV11-1; j_call: TRBJ2-3; clone_size: many; d_call: NA; cdr3_nt: TGTGCCAGCAGCCGCGCGACTAGACGTCTTAAAACAGATACGCAGTATTTT; cdr3_aa: CASSRATRRLKTDTQYF
v_call: TRBV29-1; j_call: TRBJ2-1; clone_size: many; d_call: TRBD2; cdr3_nt: TGCAGCGTTGAAATGAGTAGCGGGAGACCCAATGAGCAGTTCTTC; cdr3_aa: CSVEMSSGRPNEQFF
v_call: TRBV19; j_call: TRBJ1-1; clone_size: NA; d_call: NA; cdr3_nt: TGTGCCAGTAGGATAGGTGGCACTGAAGCTTTCTTT; cdr3_aa: CASRIGGTEAFF
v_call: TRBV29-1; j_call: TRBJ2-7; clone_size: NA; d_call: TRBD2; cdr3_nt: TGCAGCGTTGCCGGGACTAGCGACTACGAGCAGTACTTC; cdr3_aa: CSVAGTSDYEQYF
v_call: TRBV5-6; j_call: TRBJ2-1; clone_size: NA; d_call: TRBD2; cdr3_nt: TGTGCCAGCAGCCCCTGGACTAGCGGGAGGAAGAATGAGCAGTTCTTC; cdr3_aa: CASSPWTSGRKNEQFF
v_call: TRBV4-2; j_call: TRBJ2-1; clone_size: NA; d_call: NA; cdr3_nt: TGTGCCAGCAGCCAAGATTTAAGGGGGGAGCAGTTCTTC; cdr3_aa: CASSQDLRGEQFF
v_call: TRBV18; j_call: TRBJ2-7; clone_size: NA; d_call: TRBD2; cdr3_nt: TGTGCCAGCTCACCTTCGGCTAGCGGGACCGACGAGCAGTACTTC; cdr3_aa: CASSPSASGTDEQYF
v_call: TRBV30; j_call: TRBJ2-1; clone_size: NA; d_call: NA; cdr3_nt: TGTGCCTGGAGTGTACTGTTCAGGGCTCGCTCTAATGAGCAGTTCTTC; cdr3_aa: CAWSVLFRARSNEQFF
v_call: TRBV11-2; j_call: TRBJ1-1; clone_size: NA; d_call: NA; cdr3_nt: TGTGCCAGCAGCCCGGCGGGGGGCGCGATGGGACCTGAAGCTTTCTTT; cdr3_aa: CASSPAGGAMGPEAFF
v_call: TRBV11-3; j_call: TRBJ2-4; clone_size: NA; d_call: NA; cdr3_nt: TGTGCCAGCAGCCCAAGCAGGGCAAACATTCAGTACTTC; cdr3_aa: CASSPSRANIQYF
v_call: TRBV2; j_call: TRBJ2-5; clone_size: few; d_call: TRBD2; cdr3_nt: TGTGCCAGCAAGGTTACGGGAGGTTTGGAGACCCAGTACTTC; cdr3_aa: CASKVTGGLETQYF
v_call: TRBV7-2; j_call: TRBJ2-7; clone_size: NA; d_call: NA; cdr3_nt: TGTGCCAGCAGCTTGGGTAAGGGTTCCGAGCAGTACTTC; cdr3_aa: CASSLGKGSEQYF
v_call: TRBV15; j_call: TRBJ2-7; clone_size: many; d_call: TRBD1; cdr3_nt: TGTGCCACCAGCAGAGGTGACAGGGGCCCCTACGAGCAGTACTTC; cdr3_aa: CATSRGDRGPYEQYF
v_call: TRBV6-1; j_call: TRBJ1-5; clone_size: NA; d_call: NA; cdr3_nt: TGTGCCAGCCAGGCTTGGAACAATCAGCCCCAGCATTTT; cdr3_aa: CASQAWNNQPQHF
v_call: TRBV14; j_call: TRBJ2-2; clone_size: many; d_call: TRBD1; cdr3_nt: TGTGCCAGCAGCCGGCTACAGGGGGCCGGGGAGCTGTTTTTT; cdr3_aa: CASSRLQGAGELFF
v_call: TRBV19; j_call: TRBJ2-1; clone_size: few; d_call: NA; cdr3_nt: TGTGCCAGTAGTCCCCTCCCTCAGGGCTGGAACAATGAGCAGTTCTTC; cdr3_aa: CASSPLPQGWNNEQFF
v_call: TRBV2; j_call: TRBJ2-1; clone_size: few; d_call: TRBD2; cdr3_nt: TGTGCCAGCAGGGAGAGCGGGAGGGACTACAATGAGCAGTTCTTC; cdr3_aa: CASRESGRDYNEQFF
v_call: TRBV20-1; j_call: TRBJ1-2; clone_size: NA; d_call: NA; cdr3_nt: TGCAGTGCTAGAGATGGTGACAGTCTCTATGGCTACACCTTC; cdr3_aa: CSARDGDSLYGYTF
v_call: TRBV29-1; j_call: TRBJ2-3; clone_size: many; d_call: TRBD2; cdr3_nt: TGCAGCGTTGAAGGCGGGAGTAGAGGAGATACGCAGTATTTT; cdr3_aa: CSVEGGSRGDTQYF
v_call: TRBV10-3; j_call: TRBJ1-1; clone_size: few; d_call: NA; cdr3_nt: TGTGCCATCAGTGGGGTCGACAGAGACACTGAAGCTTTCTTT; cdr3_aa: CAISGVDRDTEAFF
v_call: TRBV9; j_call: TRBJ2-3; clone_size: NA; d_call: TRBD2; cdr3_nt: TGTGCCAGCAGCGTAGGCACGGGAGGGCTCACAGATACGCAGTATTTT; cdr3_aa: CASSVGTGGLTDTQYF
v_call: TRBV4-1; j_call: TRBJ1-1; clone_size: NA; d_call: NA; cdr3_nt: TGTGCCAGCAGCCAGAACAGGGTAACCCAGCAGTCGGCTTTCTTT; cdr3_aa: CASSQNRVTQQSAFF
v_call: TRBV27; j_call: TRBJ2-3; clone_size: many; d_call: NA; cdr3_nt: TGTGCCAGCAGTTTATCGTTTGACACAGATACGCAGTATTTT; cdr3_aa: CASSLSFDTDTQYF
v_call: TRBV28; j_call: TRBJ2-3; clone_size: many; d_call: TRBD2; cdr3_nt: TGTGCCAGCGGGAATAGGCGGGAGGGTACAGATACGCAGTATTTT; cdr3_aa: CASGNRREGTDTQYF
v_call: TRBV24-1; j_call: TRBJ1-1; clone_size: few; d_call: NA; cdr3_nt: TGTGCCACCACGGAGGGGACTGAAGCTTTCTTT; cdr3_aa: CATTEGTEAFF
v_call: TRBV7-9; j_call: TRBJ2-1; clone_size: many; d_call: NA; cdr3_nt: TGTGCCAGCAGCTTAGAATATGAGCAGTTCTTC; cdr3_aa: CASSLEYEQFF